The 7 T cell receptor beta chains below come from one sample, sequenced in a study of blood T cell dynamics during melanoma immunotherapy. Time point here: week 3, after first cycle of checkpoint inhibitor. Here immunoSEQ multiplex PCR was the method, and the copy in TCRdb shows in-frame clones only, minus some. This sample yields around 10,000 clones, of which approximately 89% are seen a single time; more than 20% belongs to the top ten. The sample here was blood, taken from a patient treated with checkpoint blockade. These receptor sequences come from a human donor with melanoma.

The V and J genes are TRBV2 and TRBJ1-5, with D unclear. CDR1 is SNHLY and CDR2 is FYNNEI in the germline V gene. This CDR3 region has 15 residues. Trimming shortened V by 5 bases and J by 5 bases, and 16 bases separated the two germline ends. Here the CDR3 reads CASSPPNRSDQPQHF. In DNA form, the CDR3 reads TGTGCCAGCAGTCCCCCCAACAGATCTGATCAGCCCCAGCATTTT.

The chain couples TRBV10-2 to TRBJ2-1; 8 nucleotides align to TRBD2. The CDR3 sequence is 16 residues long. The junction had 7 bases not matched to a gene; V was cut back by 1 base and J by 5 bases. The V gene's germline CDR1 is WSHSY and CDR2 SAAADI. This CDR3 reads CASSEWGGRSHNEQFF. As DNA, the CDR3 is TGCGCCAGCAGTGAGTGGGGCGGGAGGTCCCACAATGAGCAGTTCTTC.

In DNA, the CDR3 is TGTGCCAGTAGTTACCATCTAGCGGGAGGGCCGGGGGCCTACAATGAGCAGTTCTTC. Protein sequence: CASSYHLAGGPGAYNEQFF. The rearrangement links TRBV19 to TRBJ2-1; 12 nucleotides agree with TRBD2. CDR3 length equals 19 residues. J was trimmed by 2 bases and V by 5 bases; bases with no gene match: 13. Per germline, CDR1 LNHDA and CDR2 SQIVND (reference sequence).

This clone was detected only a few times. The CDR3 coding sequence is TGTGCCAGCAGTAACGGAGGGACTCAGCCCCAGCATTTT. Residues: CASSNGGTQPQHF. The V call is TRBV6-5, the J call TRBJ1-5; maybe TRBD1 (5 bases). V was cut by 5 bases and J by 6 bases, with 11 bases left in between. The CDR3 totals 13 residues. CDR1 is MNHEY and CDR2 is SVGAGI in the germline V gene.

V and J are TRBV5-1 and TRBJ1-1, with D possibly TRBD1 on 6 matching bases. Trimming pared 0 bases from V and 0 bases from J, leaving 9 bases between. Germline loops: CDR1 SGHRS, CDR2 YFSETQ. CDR3 length equals 15 residues. CDR3 sequence reads: CASSLGDRLNTEAFF. CDR3 DNA sequence: TGCGCCAGCAGCTTGGGAGACAGGCTGAACACTGAAGCTTTCTTT.

The rearrangement joins TRBV7-2 to TRBJ2-5; 8 nucleotides agree with TRBD2. Trimming removed 8 bases from V and 4 bases from J; junction bases left unmatched: 6. The CDR3 runs 13 residues. Germline V gene sequence: CDR1 SGHTA, CDR2 FQGNSA. The CDR3 spells CASPGGGGETQYF. The DNA for the CDR3 is TGTGCCAGCCCGGGGGGGGGTGGAGAGACCCAGTACTTC.

This clone was seen just once. The rearrangement links TRBV9 to TRBJ2-3; 10 nucleotides line up with TRBD2. The V and J ends lost 3 bases and 6 bases, in that order; junction bases with no gene match: 7. This CDR3 spans 15 amino acids. Germline loops: CDR1 SGDLS, CDR2 YYNGEE. The CDR3 is CASSAQREGGDTQYF. In DNA, the CDR3 is TGTGCCAGCAGCGCCCAGCGGGAGGGGGGGGATACGCAGTATTTT.